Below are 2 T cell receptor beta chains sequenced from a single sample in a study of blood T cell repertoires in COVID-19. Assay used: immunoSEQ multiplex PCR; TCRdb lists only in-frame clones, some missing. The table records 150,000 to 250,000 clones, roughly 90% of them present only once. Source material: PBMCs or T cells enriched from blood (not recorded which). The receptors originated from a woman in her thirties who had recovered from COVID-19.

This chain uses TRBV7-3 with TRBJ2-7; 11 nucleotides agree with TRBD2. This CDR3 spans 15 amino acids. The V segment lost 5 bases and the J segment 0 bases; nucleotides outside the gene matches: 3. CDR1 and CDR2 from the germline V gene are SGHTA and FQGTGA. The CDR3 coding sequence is TGTGCCAGCAGCGTAGCGGGAGGGCCCTCCTACGAGCAGTACTTC. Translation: CASSVAGGPSYEQYF.

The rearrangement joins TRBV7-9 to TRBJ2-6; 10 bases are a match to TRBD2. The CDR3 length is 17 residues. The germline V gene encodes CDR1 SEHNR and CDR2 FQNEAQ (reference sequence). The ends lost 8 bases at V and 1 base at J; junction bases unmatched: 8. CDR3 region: CASSRTSGRSGANVLTF. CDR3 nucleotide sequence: TGTGCCAGCTCCCGGACTAGCGGTAGGTCTGGGGCCAACGTCCTGACTTTC.